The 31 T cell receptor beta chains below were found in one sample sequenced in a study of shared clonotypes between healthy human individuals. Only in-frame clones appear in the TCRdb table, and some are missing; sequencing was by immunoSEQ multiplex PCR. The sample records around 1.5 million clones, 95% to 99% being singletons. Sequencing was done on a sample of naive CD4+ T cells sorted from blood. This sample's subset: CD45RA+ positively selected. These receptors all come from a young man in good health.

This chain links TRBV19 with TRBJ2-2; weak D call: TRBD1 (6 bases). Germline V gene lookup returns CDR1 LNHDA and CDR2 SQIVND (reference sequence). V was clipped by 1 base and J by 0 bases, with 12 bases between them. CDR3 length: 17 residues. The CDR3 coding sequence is TGTGCCAGTAGTATAGTCTTGGGGGCAACGAACACCGGGGAGCTGTTTTTT. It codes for CASSIVLGATNTGELFF.

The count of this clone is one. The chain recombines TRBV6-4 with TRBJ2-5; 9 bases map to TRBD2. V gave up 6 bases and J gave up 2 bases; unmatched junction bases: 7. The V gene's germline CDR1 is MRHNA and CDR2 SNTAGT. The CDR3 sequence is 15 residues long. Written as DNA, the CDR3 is TGTGCCAGCAGCCCAGTGGCGGGAGGGCAAGAGACCCAGTACTTC. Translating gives CASSPVAGGQETQYF.

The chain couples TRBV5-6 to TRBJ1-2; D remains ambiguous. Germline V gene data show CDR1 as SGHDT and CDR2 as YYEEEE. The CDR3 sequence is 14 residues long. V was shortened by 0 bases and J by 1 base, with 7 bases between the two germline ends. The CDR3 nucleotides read TGTGCCAGCAGCTTGGCGTCGGATAACTATGGCTACACCTTC. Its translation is CASSLASDNYGYTF.

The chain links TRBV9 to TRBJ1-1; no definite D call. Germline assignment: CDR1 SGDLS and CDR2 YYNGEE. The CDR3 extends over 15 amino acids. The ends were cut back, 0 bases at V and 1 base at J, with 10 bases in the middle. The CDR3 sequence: CASSVDPARNTEAFF. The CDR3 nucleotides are TGTGCCAGCAGCGTAGACCCAGCGAGGAACACTGAAGCTTTCTTT.

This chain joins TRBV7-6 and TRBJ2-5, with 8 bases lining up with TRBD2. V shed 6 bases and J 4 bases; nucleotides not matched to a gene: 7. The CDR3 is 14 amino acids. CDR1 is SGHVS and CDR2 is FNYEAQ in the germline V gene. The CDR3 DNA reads TGTGCCAGCAGTACTAGGAGCGGGAGAGAGACCCAGTACTTC. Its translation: CASSTRSGRETQYF. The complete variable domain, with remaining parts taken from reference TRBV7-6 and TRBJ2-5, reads GAGVSQSPRYKVTKRGQDVALRCDPISGHVSLYWYRQALGQGPEFLTYFNYEAQQDKSGLPNDRFSAERPEGSISTLTIQRTEQRDSAMYRCASSTRSGRETQYFGPGTRLLVL.

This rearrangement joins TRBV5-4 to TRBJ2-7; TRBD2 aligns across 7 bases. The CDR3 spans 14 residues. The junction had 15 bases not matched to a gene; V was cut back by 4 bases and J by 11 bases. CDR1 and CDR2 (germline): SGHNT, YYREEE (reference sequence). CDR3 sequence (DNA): TGTGCCAGCAGCCCTGGGGTAGCGGGCCGTATAGAGTACTTC. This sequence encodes CASSPGVAGRIEYF.

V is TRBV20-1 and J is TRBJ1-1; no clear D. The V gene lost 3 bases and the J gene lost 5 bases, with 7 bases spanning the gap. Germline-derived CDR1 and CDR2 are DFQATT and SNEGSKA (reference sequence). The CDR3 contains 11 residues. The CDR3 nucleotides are TGCAGTGCTAGGCGTCAAACTGAAGCTTTCTTT. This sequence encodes CSARRQTEAFF.

The CDR3 loop reads CASSEGNTEAFF. As DNA, the CDR3 is TGTGCCAGCTCCGAGGGGAACACTGAAGCTTTCTTT. The rearrangement joins TRBV18 to TRBJ1-1, with D hard to call. Trimming removed 6 bases from V and 1 base from J, with 6 bases in between. From germline, CDR1 is KGHSH and CDR2 LQKENI. The CDR3 is 12 residues long.

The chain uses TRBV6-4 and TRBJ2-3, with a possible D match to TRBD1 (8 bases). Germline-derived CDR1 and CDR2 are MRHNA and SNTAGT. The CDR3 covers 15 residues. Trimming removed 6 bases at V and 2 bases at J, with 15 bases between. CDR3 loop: CASSRTGTITDTQYF. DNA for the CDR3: TGTGCCAGCAGCAGGACAGGGACTATCACAGATACGCAGTATTTT.

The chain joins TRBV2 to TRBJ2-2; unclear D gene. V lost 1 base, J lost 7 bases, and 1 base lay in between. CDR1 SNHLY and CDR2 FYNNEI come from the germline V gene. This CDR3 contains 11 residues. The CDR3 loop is CASSEDGELFF. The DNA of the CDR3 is TGTGCCAGCAGTGAAGACGGGGAGCTGTTTTTT.

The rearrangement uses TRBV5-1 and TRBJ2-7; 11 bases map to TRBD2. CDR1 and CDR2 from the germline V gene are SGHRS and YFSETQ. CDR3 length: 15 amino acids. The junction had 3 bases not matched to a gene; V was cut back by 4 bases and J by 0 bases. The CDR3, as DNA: TGCGCCAGCAGCGAGGGACTAGCGGACTCCTACGAGCAGTACTTC. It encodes CASSEGLADSYEQYF. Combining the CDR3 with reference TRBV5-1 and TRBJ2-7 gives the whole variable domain KAGVTQTPRYLIKTRGQQVTLSCSPISGHRSVSWYQQTPGQGLQFLFEYFSETQRNKGNFPGRFSGRQFSNSRSEMNVSTLELGDSALYLCASSEGLADSYEQYFGPGTRLTVT.

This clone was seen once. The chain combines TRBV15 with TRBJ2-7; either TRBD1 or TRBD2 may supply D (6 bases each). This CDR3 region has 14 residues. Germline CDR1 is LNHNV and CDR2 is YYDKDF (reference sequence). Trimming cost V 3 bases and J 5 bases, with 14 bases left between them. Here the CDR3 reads CATSRGVGGNEQYF. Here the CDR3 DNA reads TGTGCCACCAGCAGGGGAGTAGGGGGGAACGAGCAGTACTTC.

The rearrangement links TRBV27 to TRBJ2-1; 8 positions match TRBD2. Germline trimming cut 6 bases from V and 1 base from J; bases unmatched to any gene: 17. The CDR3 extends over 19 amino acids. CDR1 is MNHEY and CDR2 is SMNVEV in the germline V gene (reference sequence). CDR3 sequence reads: CASRLRGRGGPPSYNEQFF. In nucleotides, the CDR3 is TGTGCCAGCAGGTTAAGGGGTCGCGGGGGGCCCCCATCCTACAATGAGCAGTTCTTC.

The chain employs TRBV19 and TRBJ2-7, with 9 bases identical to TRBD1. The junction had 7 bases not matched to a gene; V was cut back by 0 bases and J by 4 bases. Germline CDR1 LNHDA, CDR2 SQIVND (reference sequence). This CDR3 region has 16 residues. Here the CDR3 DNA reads TGTGCCAGTAGTATAGATGAAGGGACAGGGTTATACGAGCAGTACTTC. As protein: CASSIDEGTGLYEQYF.

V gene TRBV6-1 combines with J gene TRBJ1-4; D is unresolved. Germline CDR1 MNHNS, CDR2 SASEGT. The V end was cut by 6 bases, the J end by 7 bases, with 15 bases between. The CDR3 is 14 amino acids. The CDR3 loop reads CASRSRQPGEKLFF. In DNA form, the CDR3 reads TGTGCCAGCAGGTCAAGACAACCGGGTGAAAAACTGTTTTTT.

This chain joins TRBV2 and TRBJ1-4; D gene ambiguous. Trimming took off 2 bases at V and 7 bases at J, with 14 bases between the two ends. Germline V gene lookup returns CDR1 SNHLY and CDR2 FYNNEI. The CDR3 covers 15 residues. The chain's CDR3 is CASSEWGAMGEKLFF. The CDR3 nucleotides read TGTGCCAGCAGTGAATGGGGTGCTATGGGTGAAAAACTGTTTTTT. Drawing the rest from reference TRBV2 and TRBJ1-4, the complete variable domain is EPEVTQTPSHQVTQMGQEVILRCVPISNHLYFYWYRQILGQKVEFLVSFYNNEISEKSEIFDDQFSVERPDGSNFTLKIRSTKLEDSAMYFCASSEWGAMGEKLFFGSGTQLSVL.

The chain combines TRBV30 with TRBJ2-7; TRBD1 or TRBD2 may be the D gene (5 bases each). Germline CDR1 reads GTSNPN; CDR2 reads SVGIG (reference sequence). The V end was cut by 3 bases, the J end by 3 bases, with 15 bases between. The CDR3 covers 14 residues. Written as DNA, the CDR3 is TGTGCCTGGAGCCCGGGACGGAATTACTACGAGCAGTACTTC. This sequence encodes CAWSPGRNYYEQYF.

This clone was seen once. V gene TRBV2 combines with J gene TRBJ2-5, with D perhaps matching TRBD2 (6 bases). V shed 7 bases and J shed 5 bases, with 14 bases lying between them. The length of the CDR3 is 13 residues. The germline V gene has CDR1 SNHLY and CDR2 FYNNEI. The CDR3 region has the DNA TGTGCCAGCAACGGTGACCGGGGGGAGACCCAGTACTTC. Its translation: CASNGDRGETQYF.

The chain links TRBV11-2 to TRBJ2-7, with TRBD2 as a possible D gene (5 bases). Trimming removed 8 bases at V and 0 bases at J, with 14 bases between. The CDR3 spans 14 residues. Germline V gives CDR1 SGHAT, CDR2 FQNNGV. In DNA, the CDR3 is TGTGCCAGCTCCTGGACTTCCCGCTCCTACGAGCAGTACTTC. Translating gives CASSWTSRSYEQYF.

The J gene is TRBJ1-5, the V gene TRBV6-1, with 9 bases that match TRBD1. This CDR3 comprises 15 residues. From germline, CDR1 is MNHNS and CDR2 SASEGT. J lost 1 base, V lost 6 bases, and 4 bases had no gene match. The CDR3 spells CASSGGTGSNQPQHF. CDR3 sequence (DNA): TGTGCCAGCAGCGGCGGGACAGGGAGCAATCAGCCCCAGCATTTT.

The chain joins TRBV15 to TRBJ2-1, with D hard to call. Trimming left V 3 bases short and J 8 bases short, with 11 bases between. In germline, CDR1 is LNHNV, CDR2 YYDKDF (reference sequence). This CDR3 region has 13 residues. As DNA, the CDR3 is TGTGCCACCAGCAGTGATATCCGGCATGAGCAGTTCTTC. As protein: CATSSDIRHEQFF.

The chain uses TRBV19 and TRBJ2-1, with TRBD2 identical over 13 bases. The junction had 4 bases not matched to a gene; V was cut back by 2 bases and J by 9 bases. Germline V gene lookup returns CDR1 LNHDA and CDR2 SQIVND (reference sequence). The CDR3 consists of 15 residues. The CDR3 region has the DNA TGTGCCAGTAGTATAACTAGCGGGAGGGTGGGTGAGCAGTTCTTC. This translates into CASSITSGRVGEQFF.

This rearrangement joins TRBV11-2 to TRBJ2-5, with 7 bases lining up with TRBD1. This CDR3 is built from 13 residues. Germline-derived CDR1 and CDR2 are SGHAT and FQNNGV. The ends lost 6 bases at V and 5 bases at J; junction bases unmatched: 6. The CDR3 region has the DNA TGTGCCAGCAGTTTAAGGGGGCCGGAGACCCAGTACTTC. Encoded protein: CASSLRGPETQYF.

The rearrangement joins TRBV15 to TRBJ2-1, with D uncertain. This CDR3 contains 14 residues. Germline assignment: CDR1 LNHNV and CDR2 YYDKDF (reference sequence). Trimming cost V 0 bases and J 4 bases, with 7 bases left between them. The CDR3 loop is CATSRDPRYNEQFF. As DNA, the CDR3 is TGTGCCACCAGCAGAGATCCACGGTACAATGAGCAGTTCTTC.

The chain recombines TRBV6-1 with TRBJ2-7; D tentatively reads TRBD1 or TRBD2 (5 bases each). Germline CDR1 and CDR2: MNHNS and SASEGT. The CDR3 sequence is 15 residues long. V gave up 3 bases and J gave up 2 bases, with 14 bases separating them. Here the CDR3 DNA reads TGTGCCAGCAGTGACCCCGGGACGGGCACCTACGAGCAGTACTTC. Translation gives CASSDPGTGTYEQYF.

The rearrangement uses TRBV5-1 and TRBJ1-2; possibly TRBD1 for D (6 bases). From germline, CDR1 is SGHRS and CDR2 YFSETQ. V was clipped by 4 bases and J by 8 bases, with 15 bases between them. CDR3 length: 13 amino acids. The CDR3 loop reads CASSPGTFRGYTF. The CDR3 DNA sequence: TGCGCCAGCAGCCCGGGGACATTTAGGGGCTACACCTTC.

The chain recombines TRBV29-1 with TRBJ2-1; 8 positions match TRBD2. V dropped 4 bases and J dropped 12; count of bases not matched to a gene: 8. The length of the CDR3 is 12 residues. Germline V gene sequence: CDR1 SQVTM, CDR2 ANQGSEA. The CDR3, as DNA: TGCAGCGTTGTTGGTTCTCTAGCGGGGCAGTTCTTC. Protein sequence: CSVVGSLAGQFF.

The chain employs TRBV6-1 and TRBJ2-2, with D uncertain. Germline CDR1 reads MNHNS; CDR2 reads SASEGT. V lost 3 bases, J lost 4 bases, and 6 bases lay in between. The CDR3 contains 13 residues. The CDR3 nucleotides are TGTGCCAGCAGTGAGGTTATCACCGGGGAGCTGTTTTTT. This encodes CASSEVITGELFF.

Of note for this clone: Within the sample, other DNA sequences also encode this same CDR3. CDR3 residues: CASSSPNQPQHF. The CDR3, as DNA: TGTGCCAGCAGTTCTCCGAATCAGCCCCAGCATTTT. V usage is TRBV6-6 and J usage is TRBJ1-5, with unresolved D. From germline, CDR1 is MNHNY and CDR2 SVGAGI (reference sequence). Trimming shortened V by 4 bases and J by 4 bases, and 5 bases separated the two germline ends. The CDR3 spans 12 residues.

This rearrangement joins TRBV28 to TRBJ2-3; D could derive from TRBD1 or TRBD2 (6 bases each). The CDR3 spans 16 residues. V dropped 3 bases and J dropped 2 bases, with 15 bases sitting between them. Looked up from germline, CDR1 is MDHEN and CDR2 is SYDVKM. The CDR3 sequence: CASSLDPGDSTDTQYF. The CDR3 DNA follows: TGTGCCAGCAGTTTGGACCCAGGGGACTCCACAGATACGCAGTATTTT.

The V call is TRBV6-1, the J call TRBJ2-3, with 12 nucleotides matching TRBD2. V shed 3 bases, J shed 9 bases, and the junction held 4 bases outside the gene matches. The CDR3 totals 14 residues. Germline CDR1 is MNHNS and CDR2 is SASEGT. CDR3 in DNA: TGTGCCAGCAGTGAGGCTAGCGGGAGGGCCACGCAGTATTTT. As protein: CASSEASGRATQYF.